This record looks at one T cell receptor (beta chain) sequence and its context. This clonotype occurred many times. Which antigen it targets is not known. No base quality information exists; no much larger clone differs at one position. The TCR beta CDR3 regions were amplified from the RNA transcripts. A first-round RT-PCR of the TCR CDR3 used the HTBI primer set with the Qiagen OneStep RT-PCR kit. The libraries were constructed in a second round of multiplex PCR and then size-selected and purified. The libraries were sequenced on an Illumina HiSeq2000 using paired-end 100 bp reads. The authors processed their data as follows. Raw data were processed with SOAPnuke, discarding reads with adapters, uncalled bases, mean Phred below 15, or no exact constant-primer or identifier match. COPE v1.2.5 was used to merge high-quality paired reads, and clonotypes were defined as unique nucleotide sequences. Clonotypes were aligned to IMGT TRBV, TRBD and TRBJ reference segments using MiTCR v1.1. Only V-J combinations with frequency above 0.0001, covering 99% to 99.2% of repertoires, were analysed. The TCS score was defined as F50 (clonal expansion) divided by E x V (chaos), with BLOSUM62-based TCRdist calculated between CDR3 peptides within each V-J. Welch's t-statistics and random forest reduced roughly 540 V-J features to roughly 13, which were used in a naive Bayes classifier (R e1071). TCRdb redid the processing of the public reads, applying fastp at Q25 and MiXCR, and retained in-frame beta chains. Each entry is one CDR3 protein sequence, shown with its most common DNA and genes. The V and J calls here are based on TCRdb, not the publication. The sample profile shows about 400,000 distinct CDR3 sequences; about 14% of them were found once. The ten most abundant clones make up over 25% of the sample.

The data are from a study of T cells in Graves' hyperthyroidism and ophthalmopathy (dated by TCRdb to about 2019). About the full investigation: Peripheral blood was collected at initial diagnosis, before any treatment. Prospective prediction of ophthalmopathy was tested in an independent validation cohort consisting of 18 to 20 hyperthyroidism patients and some 17 patients who later progressed to ophthalmopathy. For training and testing, the 100 or so patients in the discovery cohort were randomly divided in a 7:3 ratio. A discovery cohort of roughly 96 patients, 43 with Graves' ophthalmopathy and fewer than 65 with stable Graves' hyperthyroidism, was used to find distinguishing TCR V-J signatures. In about six Graves' hyperthyroidism patients, the study also compared T-cell repertoires from thyroid tissue with T-cell repertoires from blood. Once sampling was done, hyperthyroidism patients were given methimazole at a starting dose of 30 mg daily, whereas ophthalmopathy patients were given high-dose intravenous methylprednisolone. The paper reports TCR Vbeta CDR3 sequencing of some 140 peripheral blood samples: around 45 ophthalmopathy, roughly 74 hyperthyroidism and around 17 progressor patients. Paper-wide results and their limitations: Most expanded thyroid clonotypes (frequency above 0.001) were also detected in blood, suggesting blood repertoires may reflect thyroid immune responses. No statistical method was used to set the sample size in advance, and investigators knew the group allocation. In validation, progression to ophthalmopathy was predicted by the model with nearly 71% sensitivity and approximately 78% specificity, a median of about 6.4 months before onset. A 13 V-J signature model separated ophthalmopathy from stable hyperthyroidism, with approximately 87% sensitivity and about 81% specificity in cross-validation and 80%/75% in testing.

Ophthalmopathy patients had moderately to severely active disease, Clinical Activity Score of at least 3, NOSPECS grade of at least 4, and duration under 3 months. Patients with uncontrolled infections, other autoimmune diseases, pregnancy or lactation were excluded. Diagnoses relied on clinical symptoms, serum thyroxine and TRAb, thyroid ultrasound and orbital computed tomography. PBMCs were separated from roughly 10 ml of fresh peripheral blood using Ficoll-Paque density gradient centrifugation. Total RNA was extracted with Trizol reagent, and quality was checked on an Agilent 2100 Bioanalyzer. Trimming takes 3 bases from V and 0 bases from J, and the germline ends sit 9 bases apart. Per the germline V gene (reference sequence), DFQATT is the CDR1 and SNEGSKA is the CDR2. From the cysteine through the phenylalanine, the CDR3 covers 14 amino acids. Of the read, only the CDR3 DNA is kept; its 42 bases are in frame from base 1.

The receptor was isolated from a man in his fifties with Graves' ophthalmopathy. The sequenced sample was blood. Recombination joined TRBV20-1 with TRBJ1-5; the D gene assignment is ambiguous. The nucleotide sequence is TGCAGTGCTAGGGGGAGGGATAGCAATCAGCCCCAGCATTTT. Its product reads: CSARGRDSNQPQHF.